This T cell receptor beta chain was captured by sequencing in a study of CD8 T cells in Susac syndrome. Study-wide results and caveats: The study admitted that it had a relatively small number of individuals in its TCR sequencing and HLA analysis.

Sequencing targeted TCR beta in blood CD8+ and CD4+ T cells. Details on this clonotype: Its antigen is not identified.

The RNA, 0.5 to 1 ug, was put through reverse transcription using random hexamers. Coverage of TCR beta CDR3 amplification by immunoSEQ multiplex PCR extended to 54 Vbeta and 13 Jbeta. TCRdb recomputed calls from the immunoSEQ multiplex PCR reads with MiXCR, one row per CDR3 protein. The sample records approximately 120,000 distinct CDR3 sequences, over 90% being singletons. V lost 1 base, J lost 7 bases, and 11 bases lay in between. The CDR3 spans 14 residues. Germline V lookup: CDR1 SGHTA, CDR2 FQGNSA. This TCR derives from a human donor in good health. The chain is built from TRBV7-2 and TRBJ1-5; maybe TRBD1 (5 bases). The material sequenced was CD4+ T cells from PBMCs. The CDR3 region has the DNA TGTGCCAGCAGCTTAGGGGGGACCGAGCAGCCCCAGCATTTT. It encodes CASSLGGTEQPQHF.